These 25 T cell receptor beta chains were sequenced from one sample in a study of OX40 agonist ivuxolimab in advanced cancers. The method was immunoSEQ multiplex PCR; TCRdb's version includes in-frame clones alone and lacks a portion of them. The data contain roughly 67,000 clones, nearly 90% of them seen just once; the ten biggest clones take up approximately 0.25%. This sample comprised CD4+ or CD8+ T cells sorted from blood, obtained in a trial of the OX40 agonist ivuxolimab. The source of these receptors is an adult with an advanced solid tumor such as melanoma, head and neck, liver or kidney cancer.

The rearrangement joins TRBV6-1 to TRBJ2-1; D gene ambiguous. Germline CDR1 is MNHNS and CDR2 is SASEGT. This CDR3 region has 12 residues. The germline V and J ends were trimmed by 6 bases and 3 bases, with 6 bases remaining between them. This CDR3 reads CASRDDYNEQFF. In DNA, the CDR3 is TGTGCCAGCAGGGACGACTACAATGAGCAGTTCTTC.

The genes are TRBV29-1 and TRBJ2-5, with 8 bases that match TRBD2. Trimming took 6 bases from V and 3 from J; bases not matched to a gene: 6. Germline CDR1 reads SQVTM; CDR2 reads ANQGSEA. This CDR3 comprises 13 residues. CDR3 amino acids: CSVIIAGKETQYF. The CDR3 DNA reads as TGCAGCGTAATCATAGCGGGAAAAGAGACCCAGTACTTC.

The chain has TRBV6-1 and TRBJ2-5; 9 bases match TRBD1. The CDR3 has 15 residues. The junction had 8 bases not matched to a gene; V was cut back by 5 bases and J by 4 bases. Germline V gene lookup returns CDR1 MNHNS and CDR2 SASEGT. The CDR3 nucleotides read TGTGCCAGCAGTCACCGGGACAGGGATGGAGAGACCCAGTACTTC. Its protein is CASSHRDRDGETQYF.

The V gene is TRBV27, the J gene TRBJ2-2; unclear D gene. V was pared by 6 bases and J by 2 bases, with 7 bases between. This CDR3 comprises 13 residues. The V gene's germline CDR1 is MNHEY and CDR2 SMNVEV (reference sequence). CDR3 sequence reads: CASRGPNTGELFF. CDR3 nucleotide sequence: TGTGCCAGCAGAGGGCCAAACACCGGGGAGCTGTTTTTT.

This sequence joins TRBV21-1 and TRBJ2-7; the tabulated D call, TRBD1, remains unverified against the DNA. TRBV21-1 represents a pseudogene. This CDR3 is built from 16 residues. Written as DNA, the CDR3 is TGTGCCAGCAGCCGAAATGGGGGACAGGGAGGATACGAGCAGTACTTC. This sequence encodes CASSRNGGQGGYEQYF.

The CDR3 nucleotides read TGTGCCATCAGTGATATTAGCGGGAGCGTGTACAATGAGCAGTTCTTC. The encoded protein is CAISDISGSVYNEQFF. The J gene is TRBJ2-1, the V gene TRBV10-3; the match to TRBD2 covers 9 bases. Germline-derived CDR1 and CDR2 are ENHRY and SYGVKD. With 3 bases clipped from V and 4 bases from J, the junction kept 7 bases outside the gene matches. CDR3 length: 16 residues.

This clone was observed once. The V call is TRBV7-2, the J call TRBJ2-7; tentatively, D is TRBD2 (6 bases). Germline V gives CDR1 SGHTA, CDR2 FQGNSA. V shed 3 bases and J shed 1 base, with 10 bases lying between them. CDR3 length: 14 residues. The CDR3 sequence: CASSFGGRSYEQYF. DNA for the CDR3: TGTGCCAGCAGCTTTGGAGGGAGATCCTACGAGCAGTACTTC. Using reference TRBV7-2 and TRBJ2-7 for the parts outside the CDR3, the full variable domain is GAGVSQSPSNKVTEKGKDVELRCDPISGHTALYWYRQSLGQGLEFLIYFQGNSAPDKSGLPSDRFSAERTGGSVSTLTIQRTQQEDSAVYLCASSFGGRSYEQYFGPGTRLTVT.

The V call is TRBV15, the J call TRBJ2-1; weak D call: TRBD2 (5 bases). Germline loops: CDR1 LNHNV, CDR2 YYDKDF (reference sequence). Deletions cut 0 bases from V and 2 bases from J, with 17 bases between. This CDR3 is built from 18 residues. The DNA of the CDR3 is TGTGCCACCAGCAGAGATCACGGGGTACCGGTAGCCTACAATGAGCAGTTCTTC. Residues: CATSRDHGVPVAYNEQFF.

This chain connects TRBV5-1 to TRBJ2-3; TRBD2 aligns across 9 bases. V dropped 1 base and J dropped 0; count of bases not matched to a gene: 0. The CDR3 has 15 residues. CDR1 is SGHRS, CDR2 YFSETQ, per germline. DNA of the CDR3: TGCGCCAGCAGCTTGACTAGCGGGAGCACAGATACGCAGTATTTT. Translating it yields CASSLTSGSTDTQYF.

The chain uses TRBV6-6 and TRBJ2-7, with D uncertain. The CDR3 is 15 amino acids. Germline-derived CDR1 and CDR2 are MNHNY and SVGAGI (reference sequence). Trimming removed 6 bases at V and 2 bases at J, with 17 bases between. The CDR3 is CASSLKEYGPYEQYF. The CDR3 DNA reads as TGTGCCAGCAGCCTAAAGGAGTATGGGCCCTACGAGCAGTACTTC.

The chain couples TRBV7-8 to TRBJ2-7; D is uncertain. The CDR3 spans 13 residues. In germline, CDR1 is SGHVS, CDR2 FQNEAQ. The V end was cut by 1 base, the J end by 2 bases, with 6 bases between. As DNA, the CDR3 is TGTGCCAGCAGCTTAGTTCAGGCCTACGAGCAGTACTTC. Translation gives CASSLVQAYEQYF.

The rearrangement uses TRBV10-3 and TRBJ1-5, with D maybe TRBD1 (5 bases). The CDR3 covers 14 residues. V lost 4 bases and J lost 1, with 8 bases in between. CDR1 ENHRY and CDR2 SYGVKD come from the germline V gene. The CDR3 loop is CAISGQGSNQPQHF. CDR3 in DNA: TGTGCCATCAGTGGCCAGGGAAGCAATCAGCCCCAGCATTTT.

This clone has just a few counts. V and J are TRBV5-1 and TRBJ2-3; possible D gene TRBD1, 6 bases. This CDR3 contains 14 residues. In germline, CDR1 is SGHRS, CDR2 YFSETQ. V was cut by 4 bases and J by 5 bases, with 14 bases left in between. DNA of the CDR3: TGCGCCAGCAGCCCTACAGGGCAGGGAGATACGCAGTATTTT. This encodes CASSPTGQGDTQYF.

The CDR3 loop is CASSIGGQGQGGGNQPQHF. For the CDR3, the DNA is TGTGCCAGTAGTATAGGAGGTCAGGGACAGGGAGGTGGCAATCAGCCCCAGCATTTT. The chain employs TRBV19 and TRBJ1-5; 9 positions agree with TRBD1. J lost 2 bases, V lost 1 base, and 12 bases had no gene match. This CDR3 contains 19 residues. Germline values: CDR1 LNHDA, CDR2 SQIVND (reference sequence).

The chain combines TRBV7-2 with TRBJ2-1; TRBD1 matches 7 bases. CDR1 SGHTA and CDR2 FQGNSA come from the germline V gene. The CDR3 loop spans 15 amino acids. Trimming at V came to 7 bases and at J to 7 bases, leaving 13 bases not matched to a gene. Written as DNA, the CDR3 is TGTGCCAGCACCCGAGGGGGCTCATACACAAATGAGCAGTTCTTC. Its translation: CASTRGGSYTNEQFF.

V is TRBV19 and J is TRBJ2-1; possible D gene TRBD2, 6 bases. With 6 bases removed from V and 1 base from J, the gap between germline ends came to 19 bases. The V gene's germline CDR1 is LNHDA and CDR2 SQIVND (reference sequence). The length of the CDR3 is 17 residues. The CDR3 loop is CASRTSAGLTSYNEQFF. The CDR3 nucleotides read TGTGCCAGTAGAACCTCCGCGGGATTAACATCCTACAATGAGCAGTTCTTC.

The chain joins TRBV28 to TRBJ1-4, with D tentatively TRBD1 (5 bases). The germline V gene has CDR1 MDHEN and CDR2 SYDVKM. The CDR3 sequence is 15 residues long. V lost 5 bases and J 8 bases, leaving 18 bases between the germline ends. DNA for the CDR3: TGTGCCAGCAGTCGGTTGGGGGTCCGAGGAGAAAAACTGTTTTTT. Its translation is CASSRLGVRGEKLFF.

CDR3 nucleotide sequence: TGTGCCAGCAGCTTAGGACAGGGTCGGCCCCAGCATTTT. It is translated as CASSLGQGRPQHF. The chain links TRBV7-2 to TRBJ1-5; 7 nucleotides agree with TRBD1. The CDR3 contains 13 residues. Germline V CDR1 and CDR2: SGHTA, FQGNSA. Trimming at V came to 1 base and at J to 9 bases, leaving 3 bases not matched to a gene.

The chain employs TRBV29-1 and TRBJ2-7; weak D call: TRBD1 (6 bases). The CDR3 sequence is 16 residues long. Germline values: CDR1 SQVTM, CDR2 ANQGSEA. Trimming left V 2 bases short and J 5 bases short, with 22 bases between. The CDR3 is CSVERTRGAGDNEQYF. CDR3 bases: TGCAGCGTTGAACGTACCCGTGGGGCAGGGGATAACGAGCAGTACTTC.

In this sample, this clone turned up once. The chain is built from TRBV19 and TRBJ2-7; tentatively, D is TRBD2 (6 bases). The CDR3 is made up of 13 amino acids. CDR1 and CDR2 (germline): LNHDA, SQIVND (reference sequence). V gave up 3 bases and J gave up 7 bases, with 13 bases separating them. The CDR3 sequence is CASSMDGGREQYF. DNA for the CDR3: TGTGCCAGTAGTATGGACGGGGGAAGGGAGCAGTACTTC. Combining the CDR3 with reference TRBV19 and TRBJ2-7 gives the whole variable domain DGGITQSPKYLFRKEGQNVTLSCEQNLNHDAMYWYRQDPGQGLRLIYYSQIVNDFQKGDIAEGYSVSREKKESFPLTVTSAQKNPTAFYLCASSMDGGREQYFGPGTRLTVT.

The chain carries TRBV6-5 and TRBJ1-1; possible D gene TRBD1, 5 bases. In germline, CDR1 is MNHEY, CDR2 SVGAGI. Trimming took 6 bases from V and 7 from J, leaving 9 bases between them. This CDR3 comprises 11 residues. The CDR3 coding sequence is TGTGCCAGCAGACACGGGGGTGAAGCTTTCTTT. Protein: CASRHGGEAFF.

This chain uses TRBV4-2 with TRBJ1-4; D unresolved. The CDR3 has 18 residues. Trimming took off 0 bases at V and 5 bases at J, with 19 bases between the two ends. Germline CDR1 is LGHNA and CDR2 is YNFKEQ. The CDR3, as DNA: TGTGCCAGCAGCCAAGATACGAAGGTAACGGGCCGCAATGAAAAACTGTTTTTT. Its translation: CASSQDTKVTGRNEKLFF.

This sequence joins TRBV2 and TRBJ1-4; D gene unclear. The CDR3 consists of 14 residues. Germline assignment: CDR1 SNHLY and CDR2 FYNNEI. Trimming removed 8 bases at V and 3 bases at J, with 13 bases between. The CDR3, as DNA: TGTGCCAGCCAAAGGAGAGCCTCTAATGAAAAACTGTTTTTT. It translates to CASQRRASNEKLFF.

The chain is built from TRBV2 and TRBJ1-2, with 9 bases identical to TRBD1. Trimming removed 7 bases from V and 8 bases from J; junction bases left unmatched: 20. The CDR3 is 17 amino acids. In germline, CDR1 is SNHLY, CDR2 FYNNEI. CDR3 coding DNA: TGTGCCAGCAACCCCCTCGCGGGACAGGGTTCTAGCGACGGCTACACCTTC. As protein: CASNPLAGQGSSDGYTF.

This clone was seen only once. The chain carries TRBV7-2 and TRBJ2-5; 8 nucleotides line up with TRBD2. Per the germline V gene, CDR1 is SGHTA and CDR2 is FQGNSA. The CDR3 is 15 amino acids. J lost 5 bases, V lost 5 bases, and 10 bases had no gene match. The DNA for the CDR3 is TGTGCCAGCAGCGCAGGGACTAGTACGAGGGAGACCCAGTACTTC. Translation gives CASSAGTSTRETQYF.